Following are 25 T cell receptor beta chains from one sample sequenced in a study of T-cell memory formation after mild COVID-19 (dated by TCRdb to the early 2020s). Library creation used 5' RACE. Sequencing was performed on an Illumina NovaSeq 6000. The public reads were reprocessed in TCRdb via fastp at Q25 and MiXCR, keeping in-frame beta chains. Rows merge per CDR3 protein into single entries with the most common DNA and genes. In all, the sample holds about 210,000 distinct CDR3 sequences, and 27% of those were seen once. Of the sample, about an eighth is held by the ten largest clones. The sequenced sample was PBMCs or a T cell subset sorted from them (not recorded which). These TCRs come from an adult woman who had mild COVID-19 (a few samples of this study predate the infection). The sample titles of this study are shuffled in the database, so cell type and time point are left out; the donor was told from shared clones.

V usage is TRBV3-1 and J usage is TRBJ2-3; no definite D call. CDR1 and CDR2 (germline): LGHDT, YNNKEL (reference sequence). The CDR3 is 14 residues long. Trimming took 0 bases from V and 2 from J, leaving 6 bases between them. For the CDR3, the DNA is TGTGCCAGCAGCCAAGACCTAGTCACAGATACGCAGTATTTT. Residues: CASSQDLVTDTQYF.

This clonotype was seen only a few times. The CDR3 nucleotides read TGTGCCAGCAGTTGGACAGGGGTCCACGAGCAGTACTTC. Encoded protein: CASSWTGVHEQYF. The J gene is TRBJ2-7, the V gene TRBV6-5; 9 bases are a match to TRBD1. The CDR3 is 13 amino acids. The germline V gene encodes CDR1 MNHEY and CDR2 SVGAGI. V shed 4 bases and J 5 bases; nucleotides not matched to a gene: 3.

This clonotype was found many times. The J gene is TRBJ2-1, the V gene TRBV20-1; D possibly corresponds to TRBD2 (5 bases). This CDR3 comprises 14 residues. CDR1 is DFQATT, CDR2 SNEGSKA, per germline (reference sequence). Trimming removed 1 base from V and 4 bases from J, with 11 bases in between. The CDR3 spells CSARGSGVYNEQFF. CDR3 DNA: TGCAGTGCTAGAGGTTCCGGGGTGTACAATGAGCAGTTCTTC.

This sequence joins TRBV29-1 and TRBJ2-7; TRBD1 aligns across 9 bases. The V and J ends lost 6 bases and 0 bases, in that order; junction bases with no gene match: 12. CDR1 is SQVTM and CDR2 is ANQGSEA in the germline V gene. The CDR3 extends over 16 amino acids. CDR3 loop: CSVAKGGQGISYEQYF. CDR3 DNA: TGCAGCGTAGCGAAAGGGGGACAGGGAATCTCCTACGAGCAGTACTTC.

This clonotype was found a few times. The chain combines TRBV7-2 with TRBJ2-7; the match to TRBD1 covers 7 bases. Per the germline V gene, CDR1 is SGHTA and CDR2 is FQGNSA. V was clipped by 5 bases and J by 6 bases; unmatched bases: 13. This CDR3 comprises 15 residues. The CDR3 loop reads CASSPIRDSHREQYF. The CDR3, as DNA: TGTGCCAGCAGCCCGATTCGGGACAGTCACCGCGAGCAGTACTTC.

The chain employs TRBV4-1 and TRBJ1-1, with D unresolved. Germline assignment: CDR1 MGHRA and CDR2 YSYEKL. The CDR3 contains 15 residues. V lost 0 bases, J lost 2 bases, and 10 bases lay in between. The CDR3 nucleotides read TGCGCCAGCAGCCAAGACGGGTCGCTAAACACTGAAGCTTTCTTT. Translation: CASSQDGSLNTEAFF.

The chain is built from TRBV23-1 and TRBJ1-5; D ambiguous. TRBV23-1 is an ORF, with its function uncertain. This CDR3 has 13 amino acids. V shed 4 bases and J shed 1 base, with 5 bases lying between them. The CDR3 DNA reads as TGCGCCAGCAGTCGGCAGAGCAATCAGCCCCAGCATTTT. Its protein is CASSRQSNQPQHF.

The rearrangement links TRBV20-1 to TRBJ2-1; TRBD2 matches at 11 bases. The CDR3 contains 15 residues. The V gene's germline CDR1 is DFQATT and CDR2 SNEGSKA (reference sequence). V dropped 0 bases and J dropped 7; count of bases not matched to a gene: 5. As DNA, the CDR3 is TGCAGTGCTAGAGATATAGCGGGGGGGGTGAATGAGCAGTTCTTC. Protein sequence: CSARDIAGGVNEQFF.

The rearrangement uses TRBV7-9 and TRBJ2-3, with 8 bases identical to TRBD1. J gave up 6 bases and V 4 bases, and 12 bases lay outside the gene matches. Germline CDR1 is SEHNR and CDR2 is FQNEAQ (reference sequence). This CDR3 spans 16 amino acids. The CDR3 is CASSYADREEKDTQYF. The CDR3 region has the DNA TGTGCCAGCAGCTACGCGGACAGGGAGGAGAAGGATACGCAGTATTTT. Based on the CDR3 plus reference TRBV7-9 and TRBJ2-3, the full variable domain is DTGVSQNPRHKITKRGQNVTFRCDPISEHNRLYWYRQTLGQGPEFLTYFQNEAQLEKSRLLSDRFSAERPKGSFSTLEIQRTEQGDSAMYLCASSYADREEKDTQYFGPGTRLTVL.

This clonotype was observed a few times. This sequence joins TRBV7-6 and TRBJ1-1; the D is unclear. The CDR3 sequence is 13 residues long. Trimming took 5 bases from V and 4 from J, leaving 11 bases between them. Germline V CDR1 and CDR2: SGHVS, FNYEAQ. CDR3 protein: CASSQALGTEAFF. The CDR3 DNA follows: TGTGCCAGCAGCCAGGCCTTGGGCACTGAAGCTTTCTTT.

The chain carries TRBV6-5 and TRBJ2-2; TRBD1 matches 7 bases. CDR1 is MNHEY and CDR2 is SVGAGI in the germline V gene. CDR3 length: 15 amino acids. The J segment lost 6 bases and the V segment lost 2 bases, leaving 6 bases of the junction unmatched. CDR3 in amino acids: CASSYNRGGAGELFF. CDR3 DNA: TGTGCCAGCAGTTACAACAGGGGTGGGGCCGGGGAGCTGTTTTTT.

V is TRBV30 and J is TRBJ1-1; 11 nucleotides align to TRBD1. CDR1 is GTSNPN and CDR2 is SVGIG in the germline V gene (reference sequence). V shed 4 bases, J shed 3 bases, and the junction held 7 bases outside the gene matches. This CDR3 region has 15 residues. CDR3 amino acids: CAWTGQGAQDTEAFF. CDR3 sequence (DNA): TGTGCCTGGACTGGACAGGGGGCGCAGGACACTGAAGCTTTCTTT.

This clonotype was detected a few times. The chain joins TRBV7-8 to TRBJ2-7; 9 nucleotides align to TRBD2. Germline V gives CDR1 SGHVS, CDR2 FQNEAQ. V lost 3 bases and J lost 0; bases outside the gene matches: 3. The CDR3 runs 15 residues. The CDR3 sequence is CASSFSGGSSYEQYF. The CDR3 DNA follows: TGTGCCAGCAGCTTCAGCGGGGGGAGCTCCTACGAGCAGTACTTC. Full variable domain (remainder filled in from reference TRBV7-8 and TRBJ2-7): GAGVSQSPRYKVAKRGQDVALRCDPISGHVSLFWYQQALGQGPEFLTYFQNEAQLDKSGLPSDRFFAERPEGSVSTLKIQRTQQEDSAVYLCASSFSGGSSYEQYFGPGTRLTVT.

There are a few counts of this clonotype. This chain links TRBV6-6 with TRBJ2-1; D remains ambiguous. The CDR3 totals 12 residues. CDR1 and CDR2 (germline): MNHNY, SVGAGI (reference sequence). CDR3 nucleotides: TGTGTCGCTCATGGTCTTTACAATGAGCAGTTCTTC. Encoded protein: CVAHGLYNEQFF.

The gene calls are TRBV18 and TRBJ1-2; 9 nucleotides align to TRBD1. CDR1 and CDR2 from the germline V gene are KGHSH and LQKENI. Unmatched junction bases numbered 10, after V lost 6 bases and J lost 8 bases. This CDR3 comprises 14 residues. The CDR3 spells CASSPTGGADGYTF. DNA for the CDR3: TGTGCCAGCTCGCCAACAGGGGGCGCGGACGGCTACACCTTC.

This clonotype was counted only a few times. The CDR3 DNA reads as TGTGCCAGCAGTGAAGGGGTGGGTATCTACGAGCAGTACTTC. Protein product: CASSEGVGIYEQYF. The chain is built from TRBV6-1 and TRBJ2-7; no definite D call. CDR3 length: 14 residues. Trimming shortened V by 1 base and J by 3 bases, and 10 bases separated the two germline ends. Per the germline V gene, CDR1 is MNHNS and CDR2 is SASEGT.

This clonotype was observed a few times. The genes are TRBV27 and TRBJ1-2, with 10 bases fitting TRBD1. This CDR3 has 14 amino acids. V lost 7 bases to trimming and J lost 7 bases; unmatched junction nucleotides: 9. Germline CDR1 MNHEY, CDR2 SMNVEV (reference sequence). The CDR3: CASNLSGTGAGYTF. In nucleotides, the CDR3 is TGTGCCAGCAATCTTTCCGGGACAGGGGCTGGCTACACCTTC.

The chain employs TRBV20-1 and TRBJ2-5; 7 bases map to TRBD1. This CDR3 region has 13 residues. Trimming took 4 bases from V and 1 from J; bases not matched to a gene: 3. Germline CDR1 DFQATT, CDR2 SNEGSKA (reference sequence). The CDR3 DNA follows: TGCAGTGCTAAACGGACAGGCCAAGAGACCCAGTACTTC. Amino acids: CSAKRTGQETQYF.

The chain combines TRBV12-3 or TRBV12-4 with TRBJ2-3; 8 positions agree with TRBD2. V dropped 2 bases and J dropped 4; count of bases not matched to a gene: 11. The CDR3 is made up of 17 amino acids. The CDR3, as DNA: TGTGCCAGCAGTTTAACCCGTGGAGCGGGGGCATCAGATACGCAGTATTTT. Translated, it gives CASSLTRGAGASDTQYF.

This rearrangement joins TRBV7-2 to TRBJ2-3; TRBD2 aligns across 9 bases. The CDR3 is 15 residues long. V shed 1 base and J 4 bases; nucleotides not matched to a gene: 3. The germline V gene has CDR1 SGHTA and CDR2 FQGNSA. The CDR3 region is CASSLGRGGSDTQYF. CDR3 in DNA: TGTGCCAGCAGCTTAGGGCGGGGGGGCTCAGATACGCAGTATTTT.

The J gene is TRBJ1-2, the V gene TRBV20-1; D is ambiguous. The germline V and J ends were trimmed by 0 bases and 7 bases, with 18 bases remaining between them. The CDR3 totals 15 residues. Germline CDR1 reads DFQATT; CDR2 reads SNEGSKA (reference sequence). The CDR3 region is CSARDLSAQVVGYTF. In nucleotides, the CDR3 is TGCAGTGCTAGAGATTTATCGGCGCAGGTAGTTGGCTACACCTTC.

This clonotype has more than one count but fewer than ten. This sequence joins TRBV5-1 and TRBJ1-1; D unclear. From germline, CDR1 is SGHRS and CDR2 YFSETQ. The CDR3 runs 14 residues. Trimming took 3 bases from V and 2 from J, leaving 11 bases between them. Here the CDR3 DNA reads TGCGCCAGCAGCTCCTGGTTGTCTAACACTGAAGCTTTCTTT. This encodes CASSSWLSNTEAFF.

This chain links TRBV5-1 with TRBJ1-1, with 7 bases identical to TRBD1. Germline lookup yields CDR1 SGHRS and CDR2 YFSETQ. This CDR3 has 15 residues. The J segment lost 1 base and the V segment lost 4 bases, leaving 7 bases of the junction unmatched. The CDR3 is CASSPGGQSNTEAFF. DNA for the CDR3: TGCGCCAGCAGCCCGGGGGGACAGTCGAACACTGAAGCTTTCTTT.

This chain links TRBV3-1 with TRBJ1-2; D might be TRBD1 (5 bases). The CDR3 runs to 14 residues. With 0 bases removed from V and 5 bases from J, the gap between germline ends came to 10 bases. From germline, CDR1 is LGHDT and CDR2 YNNKEL (reference sequence). CDR3 bases: TGTGCCAGCAGCCAAGAGGCAGGGAGGTATGGCTACACCTTC. This gives the protein CASSQEAGRYGYTF.

The sample holds many counts of this clonotype. The chain joins TRBV12-3 or TRBV12-4 to TRBJ2-6, with D maybe TRBD1 (6 bases). CDR3 length equals 16 residues. V dropped 4 bases and J dropped 1 base, with 11 bases sitting between them. In DNA, the CDR3 is TGTGCCAGCAGTTCACAGGGCACATCTGGGGCCAACGTCCTGACTTTC. Translating gives CASSSQGTSGANVLTF.